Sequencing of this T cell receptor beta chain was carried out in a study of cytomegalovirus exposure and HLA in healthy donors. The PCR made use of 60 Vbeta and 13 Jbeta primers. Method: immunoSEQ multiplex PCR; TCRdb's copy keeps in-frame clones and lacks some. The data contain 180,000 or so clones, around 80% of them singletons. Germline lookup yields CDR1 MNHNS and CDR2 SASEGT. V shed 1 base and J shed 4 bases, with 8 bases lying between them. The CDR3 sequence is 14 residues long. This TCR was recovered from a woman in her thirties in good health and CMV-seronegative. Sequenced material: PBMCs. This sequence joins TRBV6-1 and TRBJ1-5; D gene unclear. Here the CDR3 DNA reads TGTGCCAGCAGTGAAGTGGCGGGGAATCAGCCCCAGCATTTT. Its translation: CASSEVAGNQPQHF.